This T cell receptor beta chain appears in the sequencing data of a study of T cells in Graves' hyperthyroidism and ophthalmopathy. Study findings and constraints: Most thyroid-expanded clonotypes above 0.001 were also found in blood. Before onset, ophthalmopathy was predicted by the model a median about six months earlier.

Amplified TCR beta CDR3 regions came from RNA transcripts. The HTBI primer set was used in a first-round RT-PCR of the TCR CDR3. TCRdb reprocessed the multiplex PCR reads via MiXCR and lists one record per CDR3 protein. The sample consists of about 640,000 distinct CDR3 sequences, about 45% of them appearing once. About this clonotype: What it recognizes is unknown. Germline is not matched at one junction end, which may reflect a read error.

Researchers barred patients who had uncontrolled infection, other autoimmune disease, pregnancy or lactation. Clinical symptoms, serum thyroxine and TRAb, thyroid ultrasound and orbital computed tomography were used for the diagnoses. The germline V gene encodes CDR1 WSHSY and CDR2 SAAADI. The CDR3 covers 13 residues. The sequencing sample was made of peripheral blood or thyroid tissue (not recorded which). The chain couples TRBV10-2 to TRBJ1-6; 8 positions match TRBD1. The sequence derives from an adult man with Graves' disease, either hyperthyroidism or ophthalmopathy (not recorded which). The CDR3 here is CASMDRVNSPLHF. CDR3 sequence (DNA): TGTGCCAGCATGGACAGGGTCAATTCACCCCTCCACTTT.